A selection of T cell receptor beta chains follows, all from one sample in a study of blood T cells in healthy people across ages. One entry per CDR3 protein, called by TCRdb with MiXCR from the 5' RACE reads. The sample holds roughly 700,000 distinct CDR3 sequences; more than 20% are singletons and the top ten take 9% to 9.5%. These data also formed part of another study, on T cells of mothers and their children.

The sequencing input was blood. Receptors originate from a boy aged 5-17 years in good health. Each CDR3 is given with its conserved first and last residue. Each record gives: V gene, D gene, clone size, J gene, CDR3 protein, CDR3 DNA. The D gene is left open where the match is weak. A clone size is listed for some rows: how often the clone was seen (once, few, many), or a class if it is expanded.

v_call: TRBV29-1
d_call: NA
clone_size: NA
j_call: TRBJ2-7
cdr3_aa: CSVGGRQADDEQYF
cdr3_nt: TGCAGCGTTGGCGGCAGGCAGGCGGACGACGAGCAGTACTTC

v_call: TRBV13
d_call: NA
clone_size: NA
j_call: TRBJ1-3
cdr3_aa: CASSFSAVSGNTIYF
cdr3_nt: TGTGCCAGCAGCTTCTCGGCGGTCTCTGGAAACACCATATATTTT

v_call: TRBV7-3
d_call: TRBD2
clone_size: few
j_call: TRBJ2-7
cdr3_aa: CASSSSTSGRSEQYF
cdr3_nt: TGTGCCAGCAGCTCGTCGACTAGCGGGAGAAGCGAGCAGTACTTC

v_call: TRBV20-1
d_call: TRBD2
clone_size: few
j_call: TRBJ2-7
cdr3_aa: CSARGVTSGGLAYEQYF
cdr3_nt: TGCAGTGCTAGAGGTGTCACTAGCGGGGGATTGGCCTACGAGCAGTACTTC

v_call: TRBV19
d_call: NA
clone_size: few
j_call: TRBJ2-2
cdr3_aa: CASIGQGAGELFF
cdr3_nt: TGTGCCAGTATAGGGCAGGGCGCCGGGGAGCTGTTTTTT

v_call: TRBV6-5
d_call: NA
clone_size: NA
j_call: TRBJ2-3
cdr3_aa: CASSYSKLAGLSTDTQYF
cdr3_nt: TGTGCCAGCAGTTACTCGAAACTAGCAGGTCTTAGCACAGATACGCAGTATTTT

v_call: TRBV6-5
d_call: NA
clone_size: NA
j_call: TRBJ1-5
cdr3_aa: CASSYRTGQPQHF
cdr3_nt: TGTGCCAGCAGTTACCGAACTGGACAGCCCCAGCATTTT

v_call: TRBV28
d_call: NA
clone_size: NA
j_call: TRBJ1-4
cdr3_aa: CASSPGPTGLNEKLFF
cdr3_nt: TGTGCCAGCAGTCCAGGCCCGACAGGACTAAATGAAAAACTGTTTTTT

v_call: TRBV28
d_call: NA
clone_size: NA
j_call: TRBJ1-4
cdr3_aa: CASKVTGDEKLFF
cdr3_nt: TGTGCCAGCAAGGTTACAGGCGATGAAAAACTGTTTTTT

v_call: TRBV5-1
d_call: TRBD2
clone_size: few
j_call: TRBJ2-5
cdr3_aa: CASGSGLAGGQETQYF
cdr3_nt: TGCGCCAGCGGCTCTGGACTAGCGGGAGGACAAGAGACCCAGTACTTC